One sample yielded the 9 T cell receptor beta chains listed below, sequenced in a study of cytomegalovirus exposure and HLA in healthy donors. PCR was performed using 60 Vbeta and 13 Jbeta primers. Measured with immunoSEQ multiplex PCR; TCRdb has only the in-frame clones, and not every one. The data hold around 150,000 clones, with 86% observed a single time. Specimen: PBMCs. Source of these receptors: a woman aged 18 to 35 in good health and CMV-seronegative.

The chain employs TRBV6-1 and TRBJ2-2, with TRBD2 matching 8 bases. V gave up 6 bases and J gave up 2 bases; unmatched junction bases: 5. Per the germline V gene, CDR1 is MNHNS and CDR2 is SASEGT. The CDR3 covers 15 residues. The CDR3 DNA is TGTGCCAGCAGGAGGCGGGGGGAAAACACCGGGGAGCTGTTTTTT. Its translation is CASRRRGENTGELFF.

The V call is TRBV30, the J call TRBJ1-3, with TRBD1 as a possible D gene (6 bases). V shed 2 bases and J shed 0 bases, with 14 bases lying between them. CDR3 length equals 16 residues. Germline-derived CDR1 and CDR2 are GTSNPN and SVGIG (reference sequence). CDR3 nucleotides: TGTGCCTGGAGTACGCCGACAGGATTCTCTGGAAACACCATATATTTT. Protein sequence: CAWSTPTGFSGNTIYF.

V and J are TRBV7-6 and TRBJ1-1; D unclear. V was trimmed by 3 bases and J by 1 base, leaving 6 bases between them. CDR3 length: 13 amino acids. CDR1 is SGHVS, CDR2 FNYEAQ, per germline. CDR3 coding DNA: TGTGCCAGCAGCTTCCAGGAGAACACTGAAGCTTTCTTT. This gives the protein CASSFQENTEAFF.

This clone showed up just a few times. The chain recombines TRBV28 with TRBJ1-5; 7 bases align to TRBD1. The CDR3 has 17 amino acids. Germline assignment: CDR1 MDHEN and CDR2 SYDVKM. V shed 7 bases and J 3 bases; nucleotides not matched to a gene: 15. CDR3 in DNA: TGTGCCAGCACTCAACCGGACAGGCCCTTTCACAATCAGCCCCAGCATTTT. Its translation is CASTQPDRPFHNQPQHF. Drawing the rest from reference TRBV28 and TRBJ1-5, the complete variable domain is DVKVTQSSRYLVKRTGEKVFLECVQDMDHENMFWYRQDPGLGLRLIYFSYDVKMKEKGDIPEGYSVSREKKERFSLILESASTNQTSMYLCASTQPDRPFHNQPQHFGDGTRLSIL.

This clone occurred once. The rearrangement uses TRBV11-2 and TRBJ2-5, with TRBD2 as a possible D gene (5 bases). The V gene's germline CDR1 is SGHAT and CDR2 FQNNGV. The CDR3 contains 12 residues. Trimming removed 5 bases from V and 5 bases from J, with 9 bases in between. CDR3 sequence (DNA): TGTGCCAGCAGCCACATAGCGGAGACCCAGTACTTC. Amino acids: CASSHIAETQYF.

The CDR3 nucleotides read TGTGCCAGCAGAATAGCGGGGGGCGGGGATACGCAGTATTTT. This codes for CASRIAGGGDTQYF. The chain joins TRBV13 to TRBJ2-3, with 10 bases identical to TRBD2. After removal of 6 bases from V and 6 bases from J, the junction contained 6 bases not matched to a gene. Germline V gene lookup returns CDR1 PRHDT and CDR2 FYEKMQ (reference sequence). The CDR3 is 14 amino acids.

The chain uses TRBV19 and TRBJ2-7; no reliable D call. V lost 3 bases and J lost 2, with 11 bases in between. The CDR3 is 14 residues long. Looked up from germline, CDR1 is LNHDA and CDR2 is SQIVND (reference sequence). As DNA, the CDR3 is TGTGCCAGTAGTATTTTCCCAGGCGCCTACGAGCAGTACTTC. Translating it yields CASSIFPGAYEQYF.

The chain carries TRBV28 and TRBJ2-3; 10 bases are a match to TRBD2. The CDR3 is 15 amino acids. After removal of 6 bases from V and 7 bases from J, the junction contained 10 bases not matched to a gene. Germline lookup yields CDR1 MDHEN and CDR2 SYDVKM. The DNA for the CDR3 is TGTGCCAGCAGCCTCCTAGCGGGAGTGTTGAATACGCAGTATTTT. It specifies CASSLLAGVLNTQYF. The whole variable domain, remainder taken from reference TRBV28 and TRBJ2-3, is DVKVTQSSRYLVKRTGEKVFLECVQDMDHENMFWYRQDPGLGLRLIYFSYDVKMKEKGDIPEGYSVSREKKERFSLILESASTNQTSMYLCASSLLAGVLNTQYFGPGTRLTVL.

This chain connects TRBV21-1 to TRBJ2-5; no DNA check was done on the table's D call, TRBD2. The DNA end is a closer match to TRBJ2-7, so the J assignment may be wrong. TRBV21-1 represents a pseudogene. The CDR3 runs 16 residues. The CDR3 DNA reads TGTGCCACCCCCAAAGTAACGGGAGGGACCTCCTACGAGCAGTACTTC. This sequence encodes CATPKVTGGTSYEQYF.